These 17 T cell receptor beta chains originate from one sample sequenced in a study of T cells expressing NK-cell markers (dated by TCRdb to about 2020). Library construction relied on 5' RACE. The sequencing machine was an Illumina HiSeq 2000. Based on TCRdb reprocessing of the reads, there is one entry per CDR3 protein sequence, and DNA is missing. This sample's records show fewer than 200,000 distinct CDR3 sequences. Clones ranked in the top ten supply 15% to 20% of the sample. The sample taken for sequencing was blood T cells: a sorted CD56 or NKG2C T cell subset, CD4+ or CD8+ T cells, or bulk PBMC T cells (not recorded which). The receptors here all came from a woman between 18 and 75 years old in good health.

V and J are TRBV3-1 and TRBJ2-1. Germline-derived CDR1 and CDR2 are LGHDT and YNNKEL (reference sequence). The CDR3 has 16 residues. CDR3 residues: CASSQVKTGLYNEQFF.

This chain links TRBV12-3 or TRBV12-4 with TRBJ1-5; absent DNA, TCRdb's TRBD1 call cannot be checked. This CDR3 is built from 15 residues. CDR3 sequence: CASSEGQGGNQPQHF.

This chain connects TRBV5-1 to TRBJ2-7; no DNA is available, so the TRBD1 call from TCRdb remains unchecked. The CDR3 is 14 amino acids. Germline V lookup: CDR1 SGHRS, CDR2 YFSETQ. The CDR3 spells CASSLRGLENEQYF.

The chain couples TRBV24-1 to TRBJ1-1. The germline CDR1 and CDR2 sequences are KGHDR and SFDVKD. The CDR3 is made up of 14 amino acids. The CDR3 is CATSDGFMNTEAFF.

The rearrangement joins TRBV20-1 to TRBJ2-1; TCRdb designates TRBD1, a call that cannot be tested without DNA. CDR1 is DFQATT and CDR2 is SNEGSKA in the germline V gene (reference sequence). The length of the CDR3 is 12 residues. The CDR3 sequence: CSGAPTYNEQFF.

The rearrangement joins TRBV29-1 to TRBJ2-3. Germline V CDR1 and CDR2: SQVTM, ANQGSEA. CDR3 length equals 13 residues. The CDR3 protein is CSVEWGFRDTQYF.

This CDR3 is CASTSLTRTDTQYF. This chain links TRBV12-3 or TRBV12-4 with TRBJ2-3. The CDR3 covers 14 residues.

The chain employs TRBV15 and TRBJ2-1; TCRdb's D call, TRBD1, is unchecked because there is no DNA. CDR1 and CDR2 (germline): LNHNV, YYDKDF (reference sequence). The CDR3 extends over 16 amino acids. The CDR3 is CATSRAPRGSGNEQFF. The full variable domain, completed using reference TRBV15 and TRBJ2-1, is DAMVIQNPRYQVTQFGKPVTLSCSQTLNHNVMYWYQQKSSQAPKLLFHYYDKDFNNEADTPDNFQSRRPNTSFCFLDIRSPGLGDTAMYLCATSRAPRGSGNEQFFGPGTRLTVL.

The chain joins TRBV6-2 or TRBV6-3 to TRBJ1-2. Germline CDR1 reads MNHEY; CDR2 reads SVGEGT. CDR3 length: 14 residues. CDR3 loop: CASSSGGLLYGYTF.

This clonotype is medium-sized by frequency. The chain employs TRBV7-9 and TRBJ2-7. Germline V gene sequence: CDR1 SEHNR, CDR2 FQNEAQ (reference sequence). The length of the CDR3 is 13 residues. The CDR3 loop is CASSLDTTYEQYF. The whole variable domain, remainder taken from reference TRBV7-9 and TRBJ2-7, is DTGVSQNPRHKITKRGQNVTFRCDPISEHNRLYWYRQTLGQGPEFLTYFQNEAQLEKSRLLSDRFSAERPKGSFSTLEIQRTEQGDSAMYLCASSLDTTYEQYFGPGTRLTVT.

The rearrangement joins TRBV5-8 to TRBJ1-5. Germline lookup yields CDR1 SGHTS and CDR2 YDEGEE. This CDR3 region has 15 residues. CDR3 residues: CASSPPEGSNQPQHF.

The chain couples TRBV20-1 to TRBJ2-3; the D gene TCRdb calls, TRBD1, cannot be checked with no DNA. CDR3 length: 12 residues. Germline V gives CDR1 DFQATT, CDR2 SNEGSKA (reference sequence). CDR3: CSAVGATDTQYF.

This chain connects TRBV28 to TRBJ2-1. The CDR3 length is 12 residues. Germline V gene data show CDR1 as MDHEN and CDR2 as SYDVKM. CDR3 sequence: CASTDQGNEQFF.

The chain has TRBV20-1 and TRBJ2-1; TCRdb gives TRBD2 as the D gene, but with no DNA this cannot be confirmed. Germline V lookup: CDR1 DFQATT, CDR2 SNEGSKA (reference sequence). There are 17 residues in the CDR3. The chain's CDR3 is CSAKGLAGEPRRDEQFF.

V is TRBV4-2 and J is TRBJ2-2; the D call from TCRdb, TRBD2, cannot be confirmed without DNA. Germline V gene data show CDR1 as LGHNA and CDR2 as YNFKEQ. This CDR3 is 19 amino acids long. The CDR3: CASSPSRGLAGENTGELFF.

The chain has TRBV7-2 and TRBJ1-6. The CDR3 covers 13 residues. Germline V gene sequence: CDR1 SGHTA, CDR2 FQGNSA. The CDR3 region is CASSPQWDSPLHF.

The V and J genes are TRBV25-1 and TRBJ1-1. Looked up from germline, CDR1 is MGHDK and CDR2 is SYGVNS. The CDR3 has 14 residues. The CDR3 reads CASSGSTVNTEAFF.